A selection of T cell receptor beta chains follows, all from one sample in a study of cytomegalovirus exposure and HLA in healthy donors. Sequenced by immunoSEQ multiplex PCR; TCRdb stores in-frame clones only, minus some. This sample's clone table lists fewer than 85,000 clones. The sequenced sample was PBMCs. The source is a female donor in good health and CMV-seropositive. CDR3s include the opening cysteine and the closing phenylalanine or tryptophan. The order of the fields is D gene, V gene, J gene, CDR3 protein, CDR3 DNA. A D gene is named only where the DNA matches it firmly.

D: -
V: TRBV5-1
J: TRBJ2-6
CDR3: CASSLVSRRLSGANVLTF
DNA: TGCGCCAGCAGCTTGGTTTCCAGGCGACTATCTGGGGCCAACGTCCTGACTTTC

D: TRBD2
V: TRBV29-1
J: TRBJ2-3
CDR3: CSVAREAGGPHTQYF
DNA: TGCAGCGTTGCCAGGGAGGCGGGAGGGCCGCATACGCAGTATTTT

D: -
V: TRBV28
J: TRBJ2-7
CDR3: CASTSVIEEQYF
DNA: TGTGCCAGCACTAGCGTCATTGAAGAGCAGTACTTC

D: -
V: TRBV14
J: TRBJ1-4
CDR3: CASSQFGLGATNEKLFF
DNA: TGTGCCAGCAGCCAATTCGGCTTAGGGGCAACTAATGAAAAACTGTTTTTT

D: TRBD2
V: TRBV29-1
J: TRBJ2-1
CDR3: CSGWTSGNNEQFF
DNA: TGCAGCGGGTGGACTAGCGGGAACAATGAGCAGTTCTTC

D: -
V: TRBV18
J: TRBJ2-3
CDR3: CASSQFSDTQYF
DNA: TGTGCCAGCTCACAATTCTCAGATACGCAGTATTTT

D: TRBD2
V: TRBV4-1
J: TRBJ2-1
CDR3: CASSQVSGGAGQFF
DNA: TGCGCCAGCAGCCAAGTTAGCGGGGGGGCCGGGCAGTTCTTC

D: TRBD2
V: TRBV13
J: TRBJ2-1
CDR3: CASSSPLRGVYNEQFF
DNA: TGTGCCAGCAGCTCCCCGCTGCGGGGGGTCTACAATGAGCAGTTCTTC

D: -
V: TRBV11-1
J: TRBJ1-1
CDR3: CASSLSGRMNTEAFF
DNA: TGTGCCAGCAGCTTATCGGGTCGCATGAACACTGAAGCTTTCTTT

D: -
V: TRBV5-1
J: TRBJ1-1
CDR3: CASSLVVGGTEDFF
DNA: TGCGCCAGCAGCTTGGTTGTAGGCGGAACTGAAGATTTCTTT

D: TRBD1
V: TRBV7-9
J: TRBJ1-2
CDR3: CASSSGQDYNYGYTF
DNA: TGTGCCAGCAGCTCAGGACAGGATTATAACTATGGCTACACCTTC

D: TRBD2
V: TRBV7-9
J: TRBJ2-2
CDR3: CASSLDRLAATGELFF
DNA: TGTGCCAGCAGCTTAGATCGCCTAGCGGCCACCGGGGAGCTGTTTTTT

D: TRBD2
V: TRBV19
J: TRBJ2-7
CDR3: CASSDAATSGGYEQYF
DNA: TGTGCCAGTAGTGACGCCGCGACTAGCGGGGGCTACGAGCAGTACTTC

D: -
V: TRBV11-2
J: TRBJ2-5
CDR3: CASSSDVGVETQYF
DNA: TGTGCCAGCAGCTCAGACGTGGGAGTAGAGACCCAGTACTTC

D: TRBD1
V: TRBV19
J: TRBJ1-4
CDR3: CASEHTGVVGEKLFF
DNA: TGTGCCAGCGAGCATACAGGGGTTGTTGGTGAAAAACTGTTTTTT

D: TRBD1
V: TRBV13
J: TRBJ1-2
CDR3: CASSSLGTGYGYTF
DNA: TGTGCCAGCAGCTCCTTAGGGACAGGGTATGGCTACACCTTC

D: -
V: TRBV7-8
J: TRBJ1-6
CDR3: CASSDPFGERFNSPLHF
DNA: TGTGCCAGCAGCGACCCATTTGGGGAGCGGTTCAATTCACCCCTCCACTTT

D: TRBD1
V: TRBV19
J: TRBJ1-1
CDR3: CASSIETGGSATEAFF
DNA: TGTGCCAGTAGTATAGAGACAGGGGGTTCGGCCACTGAAGCTTTCTTT

D: TRBD2
V: TRBV7-2
J: TRBJ2-3
CDR3: CASSLLAGYWAADTQYF
DNA: TGTGCCAGCAGCCTTCTAGCGGGATATTGGGCGGCGGATACGCAGTATTTT

D: -
V: TRBV28
J: TRBJ2-7
CDR3: CASSLQGNRIYEQYF
DNA: TGTGCCAGCAGTTTACAGGGGAATCGTATTTACGAGCAGTACTTC

D: TRBD1
V: TRBV19
J: TRBJ1-2
CDR3: CASSWDRGQNGYTF
DNA: TGTGCCAGTAGTTGGGACAGGGGGCAGAATGGCTACACCTTC

D: TRBD1
V: TRBV6-5
J: TRBJ1-2
CDR3: CASSPGGARGFGYTF
DNA: TGTGCCAGCAGTCCTGGAGGGGCCAGGGGGTTTGGCTACACCTTC